This T cell receptor (beta chain) was captured by sequencing in a study of cytomegalovirus exposure and HLA in healthy donors. Study results and caveats: With DRB1 most and HLA-C fewest, TCR association rates differed between HLA loci in a later analysis.

A word on this clone: Its antigen is still unknown.

Germline CDR1 reads MNHEY; CDR2 reads SVGAGI. The CDR3 sequence is 15 residues long. V was pared by 0 bases and J by 0 bases, with 9 bases between. Primers for the PCR totalled 60 Vbeta and 13 Jbeta. Clones were read by immunoSEQ multiplex PCR, and TCRdb kept only the in-frame ones, dropping some. Of over 150,000 clones listed, around 79% were seen once; the top ten hold 2.1%. Material for sequencing was PBMCs. The sequence was collected from a middle-aged man in good health and CMV-seronegative. The chain joins TRBV6-5 to TRBJ2-7, with D uncertain. CDR3 bases: TGTGCCAGCAGTTACTCGAGACATAGCTCCTACGAGCAGTACTTC. Translation gives CASSYSRHSSYEQYF.